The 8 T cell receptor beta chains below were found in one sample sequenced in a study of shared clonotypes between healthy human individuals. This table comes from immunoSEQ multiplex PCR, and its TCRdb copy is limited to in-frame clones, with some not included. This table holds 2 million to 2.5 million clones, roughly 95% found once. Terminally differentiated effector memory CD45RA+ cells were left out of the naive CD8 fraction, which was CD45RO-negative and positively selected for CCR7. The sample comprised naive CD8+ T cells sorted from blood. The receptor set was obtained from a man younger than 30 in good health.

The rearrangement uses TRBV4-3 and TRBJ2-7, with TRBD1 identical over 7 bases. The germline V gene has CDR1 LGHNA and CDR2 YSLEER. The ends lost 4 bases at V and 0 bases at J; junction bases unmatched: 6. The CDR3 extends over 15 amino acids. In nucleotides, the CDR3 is TGCGCCAGCAGCCCAGCGTGGGACAGCTCCTACGAGCAGTACTTC. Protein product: CASSPAWDSSYEQYF.

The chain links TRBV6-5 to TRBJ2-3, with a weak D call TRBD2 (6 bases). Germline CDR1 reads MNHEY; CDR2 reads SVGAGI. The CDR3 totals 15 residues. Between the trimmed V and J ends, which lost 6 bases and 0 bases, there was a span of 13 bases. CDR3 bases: TGTGCCAGCAGCGCTAGCGTCCTTAGCACAGATACGCAGTATTTT. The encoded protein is CASSASVLSTDTQYF.

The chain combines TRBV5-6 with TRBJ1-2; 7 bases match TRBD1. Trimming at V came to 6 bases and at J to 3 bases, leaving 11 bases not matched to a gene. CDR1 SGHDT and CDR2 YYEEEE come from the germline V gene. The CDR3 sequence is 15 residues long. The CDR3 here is CASNGGTEKDYGYTF. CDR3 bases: TGTGCCAGCAATGGGGGGACAGAGAAGGACTATGGCTACACCTTC.

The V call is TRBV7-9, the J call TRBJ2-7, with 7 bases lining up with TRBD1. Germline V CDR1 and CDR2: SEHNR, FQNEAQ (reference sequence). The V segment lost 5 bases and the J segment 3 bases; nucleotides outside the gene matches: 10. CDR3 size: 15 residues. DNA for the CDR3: TGTGCCAGCAGCCGAGGTCAGGGGGTGGGCTACGAGCAGTACTTC. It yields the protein CASSRGQGVGYEQYF.

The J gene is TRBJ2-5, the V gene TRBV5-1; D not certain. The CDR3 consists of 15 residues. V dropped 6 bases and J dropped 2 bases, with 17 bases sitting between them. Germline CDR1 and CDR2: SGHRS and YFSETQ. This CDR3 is CASKIPAASQETQYF. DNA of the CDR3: TGCGCCAGCAAAATACCGGCAGCGAGTCAAGAGACCCAGTACTTC.

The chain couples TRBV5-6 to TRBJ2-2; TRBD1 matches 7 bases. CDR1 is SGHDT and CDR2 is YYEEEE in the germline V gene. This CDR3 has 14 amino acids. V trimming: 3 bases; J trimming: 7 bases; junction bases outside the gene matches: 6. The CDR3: CASSWGQPGGELFF. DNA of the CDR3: TGTGCCAGCAGCTGGGGACAGCCTGGCGGGGAGCTGTTTTTT. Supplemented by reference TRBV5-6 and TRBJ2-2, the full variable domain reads DAGVTQSPTHLIKTRGQQVTLRCSPKSGHDTVSWYQQALGQGPQFIFQYYEEEERQRGNFPDRFSGHQFPNYSSELNVNALLLGDSALYLCASSWGQPGGELFFGEGSRLTVL.

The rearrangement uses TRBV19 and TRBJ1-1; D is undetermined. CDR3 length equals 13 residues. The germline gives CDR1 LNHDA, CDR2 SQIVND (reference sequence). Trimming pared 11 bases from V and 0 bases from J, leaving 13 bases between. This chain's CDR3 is CALDREVNTEAFF. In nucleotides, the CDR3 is TGTGCCCTCGACCGCGAGGTGAACACTGAAGCTTTCTTT.

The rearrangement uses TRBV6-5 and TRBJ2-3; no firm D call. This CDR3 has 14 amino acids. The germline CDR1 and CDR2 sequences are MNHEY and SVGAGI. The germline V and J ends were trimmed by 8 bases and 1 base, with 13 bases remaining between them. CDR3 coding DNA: TGTGCCAGCGGATTATACCCTCGCACAGATACGCAGTATTTT. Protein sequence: CASGLYPRTDTQYF.